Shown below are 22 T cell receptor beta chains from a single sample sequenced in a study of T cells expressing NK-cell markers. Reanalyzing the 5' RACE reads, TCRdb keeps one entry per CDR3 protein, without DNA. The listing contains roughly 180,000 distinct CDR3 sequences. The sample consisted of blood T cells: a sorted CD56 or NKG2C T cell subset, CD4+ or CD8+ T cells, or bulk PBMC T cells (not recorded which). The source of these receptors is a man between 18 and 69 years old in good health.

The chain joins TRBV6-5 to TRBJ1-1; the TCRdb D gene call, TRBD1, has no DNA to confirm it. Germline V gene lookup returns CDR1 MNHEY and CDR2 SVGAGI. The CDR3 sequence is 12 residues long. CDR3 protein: CASSPDGAEAFF.

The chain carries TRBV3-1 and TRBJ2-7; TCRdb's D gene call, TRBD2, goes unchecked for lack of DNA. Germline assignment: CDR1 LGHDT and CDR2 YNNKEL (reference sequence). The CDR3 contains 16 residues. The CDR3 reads CASSQDPLLVDYEQYF.

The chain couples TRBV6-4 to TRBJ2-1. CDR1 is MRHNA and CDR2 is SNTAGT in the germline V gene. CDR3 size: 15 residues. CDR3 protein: CASSDGVQPSGEQFF.

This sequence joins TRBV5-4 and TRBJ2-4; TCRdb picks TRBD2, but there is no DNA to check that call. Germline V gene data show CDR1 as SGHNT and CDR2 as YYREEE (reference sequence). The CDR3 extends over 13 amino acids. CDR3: CASSSRRENIQYF. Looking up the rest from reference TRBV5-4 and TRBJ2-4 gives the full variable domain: ETGVTQSPTHLIKTRGQQVTLRCSSQSGHNTVSWYQQALGQGPQFIFQYYREEENGRGNFPPRFSGLQFPNYSSELNVNALELDDSALYLCASSSRRENIQYFGAGTRLSVL.

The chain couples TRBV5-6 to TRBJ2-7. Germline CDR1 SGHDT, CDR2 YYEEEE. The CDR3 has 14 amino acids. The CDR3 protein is CASSLGLGRGEQYF.

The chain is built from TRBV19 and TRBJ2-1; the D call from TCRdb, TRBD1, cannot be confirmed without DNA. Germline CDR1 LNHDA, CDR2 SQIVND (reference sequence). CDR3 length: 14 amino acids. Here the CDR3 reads CASRPGWGYNEQFF.

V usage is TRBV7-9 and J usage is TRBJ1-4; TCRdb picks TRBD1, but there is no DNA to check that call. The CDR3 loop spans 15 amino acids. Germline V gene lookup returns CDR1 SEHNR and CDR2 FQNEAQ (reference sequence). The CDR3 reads CASSLAGWGTEKLFF.

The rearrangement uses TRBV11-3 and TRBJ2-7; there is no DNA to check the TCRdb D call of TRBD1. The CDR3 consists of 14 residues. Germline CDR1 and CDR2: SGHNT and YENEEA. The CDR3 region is CASSPGQESYEQYF.

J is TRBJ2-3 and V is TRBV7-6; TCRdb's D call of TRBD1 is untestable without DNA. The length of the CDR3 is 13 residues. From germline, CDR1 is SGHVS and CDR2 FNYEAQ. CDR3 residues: CASSPVGGPTQYF.

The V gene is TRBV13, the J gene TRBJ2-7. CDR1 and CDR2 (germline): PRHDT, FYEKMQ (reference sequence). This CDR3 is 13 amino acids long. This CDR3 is CASSFVGTYEQYF.

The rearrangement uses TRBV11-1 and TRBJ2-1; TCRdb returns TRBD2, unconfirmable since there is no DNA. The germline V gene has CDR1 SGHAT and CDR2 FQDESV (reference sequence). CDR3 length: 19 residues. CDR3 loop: CASSFPIYSGTSGGHEQFF.

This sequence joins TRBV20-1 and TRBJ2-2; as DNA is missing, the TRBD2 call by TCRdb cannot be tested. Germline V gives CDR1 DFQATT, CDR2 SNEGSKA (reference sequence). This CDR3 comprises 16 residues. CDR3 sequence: CSARSAAGGDTGELFF.

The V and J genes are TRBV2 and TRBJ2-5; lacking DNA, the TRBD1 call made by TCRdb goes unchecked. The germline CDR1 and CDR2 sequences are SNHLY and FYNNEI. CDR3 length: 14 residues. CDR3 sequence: CASSNRDTQETQYF. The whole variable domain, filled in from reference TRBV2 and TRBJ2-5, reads EPEVTQTPSHQVTQMGQEVILRCVPISNHLYFYWYRQILGQKVEFLVSFYNNEISEKSEIFDDQFSVERPDGSNFTLKIRSTKLEDSAMYFCASSNRDTQETQYFGPGTRLLVL.

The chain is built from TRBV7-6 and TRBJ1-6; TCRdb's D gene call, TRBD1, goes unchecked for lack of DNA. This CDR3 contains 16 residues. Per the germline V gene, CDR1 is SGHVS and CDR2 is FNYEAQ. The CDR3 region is CASSLETGGWDSPLHF.

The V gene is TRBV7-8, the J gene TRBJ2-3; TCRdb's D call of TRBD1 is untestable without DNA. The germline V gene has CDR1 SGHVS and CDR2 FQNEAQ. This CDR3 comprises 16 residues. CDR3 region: CASSLGLGRPADTQYF.

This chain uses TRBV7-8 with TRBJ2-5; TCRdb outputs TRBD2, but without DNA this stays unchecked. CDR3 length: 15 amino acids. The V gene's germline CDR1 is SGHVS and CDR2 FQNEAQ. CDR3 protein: CASSLRPSAKETQYF.

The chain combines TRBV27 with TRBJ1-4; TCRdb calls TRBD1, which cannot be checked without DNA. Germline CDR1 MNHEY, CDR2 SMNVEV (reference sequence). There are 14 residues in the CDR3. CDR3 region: CASSSGTGFEKLFF.

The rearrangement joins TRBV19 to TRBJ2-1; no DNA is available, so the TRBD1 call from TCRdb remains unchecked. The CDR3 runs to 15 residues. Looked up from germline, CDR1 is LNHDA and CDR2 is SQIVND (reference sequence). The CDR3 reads CASSIPPGGNNEQFF.

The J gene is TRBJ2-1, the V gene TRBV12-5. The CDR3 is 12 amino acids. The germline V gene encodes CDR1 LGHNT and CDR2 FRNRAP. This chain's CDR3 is CASDTDKSEQFF.

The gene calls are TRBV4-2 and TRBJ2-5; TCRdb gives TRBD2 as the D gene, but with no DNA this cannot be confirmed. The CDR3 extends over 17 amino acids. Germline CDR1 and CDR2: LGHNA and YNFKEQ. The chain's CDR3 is CASSQDPAIRRGETQYF.

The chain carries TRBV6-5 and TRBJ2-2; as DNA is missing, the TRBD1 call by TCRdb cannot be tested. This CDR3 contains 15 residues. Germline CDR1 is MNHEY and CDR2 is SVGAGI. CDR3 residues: CASSYRQKNTGELFF.

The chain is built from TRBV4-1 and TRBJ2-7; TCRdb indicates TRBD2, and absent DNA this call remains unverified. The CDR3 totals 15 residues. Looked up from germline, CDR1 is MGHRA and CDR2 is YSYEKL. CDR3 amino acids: CASSQGLAGLEEQYF.